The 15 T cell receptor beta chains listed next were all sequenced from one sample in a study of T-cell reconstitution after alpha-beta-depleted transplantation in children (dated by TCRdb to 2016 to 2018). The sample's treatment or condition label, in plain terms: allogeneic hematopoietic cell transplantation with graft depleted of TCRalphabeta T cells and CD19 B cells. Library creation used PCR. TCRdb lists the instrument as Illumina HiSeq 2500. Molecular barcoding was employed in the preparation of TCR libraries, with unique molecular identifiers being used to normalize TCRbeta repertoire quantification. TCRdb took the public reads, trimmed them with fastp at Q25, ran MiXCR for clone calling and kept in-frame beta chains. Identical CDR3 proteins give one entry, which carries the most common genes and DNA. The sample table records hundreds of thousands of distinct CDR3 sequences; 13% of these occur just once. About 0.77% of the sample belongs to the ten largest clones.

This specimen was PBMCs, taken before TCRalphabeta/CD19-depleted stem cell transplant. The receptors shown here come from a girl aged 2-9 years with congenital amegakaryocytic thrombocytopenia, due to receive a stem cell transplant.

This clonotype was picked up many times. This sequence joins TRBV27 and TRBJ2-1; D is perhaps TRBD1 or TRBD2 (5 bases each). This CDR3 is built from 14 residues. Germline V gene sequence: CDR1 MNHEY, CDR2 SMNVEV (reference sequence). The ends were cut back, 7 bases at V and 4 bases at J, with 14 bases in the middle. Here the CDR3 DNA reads TGTGCCAGCACCCCGGGGCTAATGTACAATGAGCAGTTCTTC. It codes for CASTPGLMYNEQFF.

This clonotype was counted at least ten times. The CDR3 here is CSARAPNLPTYEQYF. CDR3 sequence (DNA): TGCAGTGCTAGGGCCCCAAATTTACCTACCTACGAGCAGTACTTC. The chain combines TRBV20-1 with TRBJ2-7, with unresolved D. V shed 3 bases and J shed 2 bases, with 17 bases lying between them. The CDR3 sequence is 15 residues long. From germline, CDR1 is DFQATT and CDR2 SNEGSKA (reference sequence).

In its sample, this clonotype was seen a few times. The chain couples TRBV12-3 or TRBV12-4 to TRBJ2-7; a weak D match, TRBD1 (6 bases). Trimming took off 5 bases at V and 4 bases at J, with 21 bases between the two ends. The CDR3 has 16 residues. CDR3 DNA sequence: TGTGCCAGCAGTCCACCACCTAGACAGGTTCGGTACGAGCAGTACTTC. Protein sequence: CASSPPPRQVRYEQYF.

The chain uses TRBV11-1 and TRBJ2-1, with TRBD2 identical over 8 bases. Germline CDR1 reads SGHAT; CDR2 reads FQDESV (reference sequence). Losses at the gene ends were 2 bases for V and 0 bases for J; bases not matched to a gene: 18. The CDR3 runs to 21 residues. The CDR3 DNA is TGTGCCAGCAGCTTACGGGTCGCCCGTTTGGGCAGCGGGAGCTCCTACAATGAGCAGTTCTTC. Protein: CASSLRVARLGSGSSYNEQFF.

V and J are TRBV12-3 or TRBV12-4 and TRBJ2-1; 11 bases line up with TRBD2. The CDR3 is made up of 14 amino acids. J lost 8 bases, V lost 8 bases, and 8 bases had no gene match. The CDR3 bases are TGTGCCAGCCATGATACTAGCGGGAGCTATGAGCAGTTCTTC. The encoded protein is CASHDTSGSYEQFF.

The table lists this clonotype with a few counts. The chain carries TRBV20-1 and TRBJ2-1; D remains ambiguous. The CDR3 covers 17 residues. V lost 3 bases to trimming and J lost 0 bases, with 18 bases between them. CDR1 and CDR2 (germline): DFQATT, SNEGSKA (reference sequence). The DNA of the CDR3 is TGCAGTGCTAGCGCAAAAGAGCGTCTCTCCTCCTACAATGAGCAGTTCTTC. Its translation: CSASAKERLSSYNEQFF.

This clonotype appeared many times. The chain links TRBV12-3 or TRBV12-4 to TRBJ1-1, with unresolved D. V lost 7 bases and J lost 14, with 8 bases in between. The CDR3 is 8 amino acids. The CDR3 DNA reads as TGTGCCAGCACCCTCGTATTCTTT. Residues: CASTLVFF.

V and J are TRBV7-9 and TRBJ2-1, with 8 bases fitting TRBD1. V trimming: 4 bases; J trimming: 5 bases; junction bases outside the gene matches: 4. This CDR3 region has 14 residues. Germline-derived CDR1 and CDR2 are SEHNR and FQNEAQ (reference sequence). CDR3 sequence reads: CASSSLGQDNEQFF. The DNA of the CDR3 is TGTGCCAGCAGCTCTTTGGGACAGGACAATGAGCAGTTCTTC.

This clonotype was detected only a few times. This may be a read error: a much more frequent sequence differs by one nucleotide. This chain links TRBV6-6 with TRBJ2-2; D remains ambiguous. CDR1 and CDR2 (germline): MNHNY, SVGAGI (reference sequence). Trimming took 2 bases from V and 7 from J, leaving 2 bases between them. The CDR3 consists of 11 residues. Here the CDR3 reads CASSYDGELFF. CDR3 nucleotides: TGTGCCAGCAGTTACGACGGGGAGCTGTTTTTT.

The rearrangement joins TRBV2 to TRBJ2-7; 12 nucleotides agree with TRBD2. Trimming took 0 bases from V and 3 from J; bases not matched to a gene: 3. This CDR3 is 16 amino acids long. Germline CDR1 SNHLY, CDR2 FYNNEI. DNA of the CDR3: TGTGCCAGCAGTGAAGCCTTGGGACTAGCGGGCTACGAGCAGTACTTC. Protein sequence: CASSEALGLAGYEQYF.

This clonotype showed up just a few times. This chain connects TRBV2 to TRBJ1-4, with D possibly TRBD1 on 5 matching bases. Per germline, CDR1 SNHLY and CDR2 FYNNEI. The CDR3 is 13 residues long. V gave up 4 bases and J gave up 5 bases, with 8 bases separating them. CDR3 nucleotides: TGTGCCAGCAGTGGGGACTACAATGAAAAACTGTTTTTT. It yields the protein CASSGDYNEKLFF.

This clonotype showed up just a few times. The CDR3: CSVGPGDHGYTF. The DNA of the CDR3 is TGCAGCGTTGGTCCGGGGGACCATGGCTACACCTTC. The rearrangement links TRBV29-1 to TRBJ1-2; D is perhaps TRBD1 (5 bases). The CDR3 loop spans 12 amino acids. V was shortened by 4 bases and J by 6 bases, with 12 bases between the two germline ends. CDR1 SQVTM and CDR2 ANQGSEA come from the germline V gene.

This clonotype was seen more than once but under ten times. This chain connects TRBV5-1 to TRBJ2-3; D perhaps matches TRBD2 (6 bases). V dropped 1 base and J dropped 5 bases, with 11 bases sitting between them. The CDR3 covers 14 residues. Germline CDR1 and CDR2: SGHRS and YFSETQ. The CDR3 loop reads CASSLRESGDTQYF. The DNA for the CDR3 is TGCGCCAGCAGCTTGCGGGAGTCCGGAGATACGCAGTATTTT.

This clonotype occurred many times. The CDR3: CASSFFVGSGANVLTF. The CDR3 DNA reads TGCGCCAGCAGCTTTTTCGTGGGGTCTGGGGCCAACGTCCTGACTTTC. The V gene is TRBV5-1, the J gene TRBJ2-6; no firm D call. Between the trimmed V and J ends, which lost 2 bases and 1 base, there was a span of 10 bases. This CDR3 has 16 residues. Per germline, CDR1 SGHRS and CDR2 YFSETQ.

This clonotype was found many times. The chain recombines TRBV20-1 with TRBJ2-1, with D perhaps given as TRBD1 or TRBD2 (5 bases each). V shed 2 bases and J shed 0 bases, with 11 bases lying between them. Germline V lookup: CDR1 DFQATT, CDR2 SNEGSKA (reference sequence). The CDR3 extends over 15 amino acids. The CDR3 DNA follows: TGCAGTGCTAGACAGGGACGGAGCTCCTACAATGAGCAGTTCTTC. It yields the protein CSARQGRSSYNEQFF.